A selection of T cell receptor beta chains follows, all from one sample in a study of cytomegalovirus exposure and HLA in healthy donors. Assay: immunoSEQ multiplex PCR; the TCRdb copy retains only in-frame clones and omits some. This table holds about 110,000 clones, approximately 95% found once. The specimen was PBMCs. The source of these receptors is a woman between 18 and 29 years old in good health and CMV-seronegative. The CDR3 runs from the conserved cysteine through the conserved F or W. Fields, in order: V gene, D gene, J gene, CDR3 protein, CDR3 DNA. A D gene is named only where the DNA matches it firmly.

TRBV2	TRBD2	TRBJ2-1	CASSSTSGGASSYNEQFF	TGTGCCAGCAGTTCGACTAGCGGGGGAGCTAGCTCCTACAATGAGCAGTTCTTC
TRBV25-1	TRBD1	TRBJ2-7	CASSEPGTGGYEQYF	TGTGCCAGCAGTGAACCCGGGACAGGGGGCTACGAGCAGTACTTC
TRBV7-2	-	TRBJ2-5	CASSFYGSSRGTQYF	TGTGCCAGCAGCTTTTACGGCTCCTCCCGGGGGACCCAGTACTTC
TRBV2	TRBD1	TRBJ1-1	CASRPTGGHTEAFF	TGTGCCAGCAGGCCTACAGGGGGGCACACTGAAGCTTTCTTT
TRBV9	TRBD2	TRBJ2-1	CASSVVAGRGGEQFF	TGTGCCAGCAGCGTAGTAGCAGGACGGGGGGGCGAGCAGTTCTTC
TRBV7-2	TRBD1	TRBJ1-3	CASARTGGNTIYF	TGTGCCAGCGCAAGGACAGGAGGAAACACCATATATTTT
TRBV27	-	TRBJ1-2	CASSLSGGYGYTF	TGTGCCAGCAGTTTATCGGGGGGCTATGGCTACACCTTC
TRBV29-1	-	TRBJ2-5	CSGRGLIDVETQYF	TGCAGCGGGAGGGGACTCATTGACGTCGAGACCCAGTACTTC
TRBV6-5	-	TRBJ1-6	CASSYTDSPLHF	TGTGCCAGCAGTTACACGGATTCACCCCTCCACTTT
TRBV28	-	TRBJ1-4	CASSLVQGGGKLFF	TGTGCCAGCAGTTTGGTGCAGGGAGGGGGAAAACTGTTTTTT
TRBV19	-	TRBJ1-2	CASSTNRDRNYGYTF	TGTGCCAGTAGTACAAACAGGGATAGGAACTATGGCTACACCTTC
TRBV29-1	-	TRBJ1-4	CSVETPNEKLFF	TGCAGCGTCGAGACACCTAATGAAAAACTGTTTTTT
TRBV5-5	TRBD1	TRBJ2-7	CASSSQGQGREQYF	TGTGCCAGCAGCTCGCAGGGACAGGGGCGCGAGCAGTACTTC
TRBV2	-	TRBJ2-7	CASSAHQISYEQYF	TGTGCCAGCAGCGCCCACCAGATTTCCTACGAGCAGTACTTC
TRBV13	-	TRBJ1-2	CASSLERNYGYTF	TGTGCCAGCAGCTTAGAGAGGAACTATGGCTACACCTTC